Sequencing of this T cell receptor beta chain was carried out in a study of radiation and T cells in renal cell carcinoma. The protocol was immunoSEQ multiplex PCR, while the TCRdb copy is restricted to in-frame clones and leaves out a portion. The repertoire holds approximately 120,000 clones, with about four fifths as singletons. Specified time point: blood 2 weeks post-SBRT. Sample treatment: 15 Gy SBRT to primary tumor, nephrectomy 4 weeks later. The CDR3 length is 15 residues. Trimming at V came to 0 bases and at J to 6 bases, leaving 5 bases not matched to a gene. Germline lookup yields CDR1 MGHRA and CDR2 YSYEKL.

Specimen: blood, collected from a patient whose treatment included radiotherapy and nephrectomy. The origin of this receptor is a man between 50 and 59 years old with renal cell carcinoma. The chain is built from TRBV4-1 and TRBJ1-1, with 9 bases that match TRBD1. In nucleotides, the CDR3 is TGCGCCAGCAGCCAAGATTTAGGGGACAGGGCTGAAGCTTTCTTT. The encoded protein is CASSQDLGDRAEAFF.